This TCR beta chain was identified during a study of regulatory T cells in long-lasting Graves disease. Broader study findings: Less diverse TCR repertoires were seen in persistent Graves' patients than in newly diagnosed ones. Only a small sample size was used, which may have cut accuracy.

Arm-PCR of CDR3 regions with iRepertoire HTBI primers generated TCR beta libraries. One entry per CDR3 protein results from TCRdb running MiXCR on the multiplex PCR reads. The repertoire consists of roughly 530,000 distinct CDR3 sequences, with 15% to 20% occurring once and the leading ten covering roughly 25%. Time point: newly diagnosed GD, antithyroid drugs for less than 3 months. Preparation of the TCR library used RNA extracted from PBMCs. This clonotype was seen repeatedly, ten times or more. Antigen specificity is unknown. These sequences were also reported in another study, on T cells in Graves' hyperthyroidism and ophthalmopathy.

This clonotype was obtained from a woman aged 40-65 years with Graves disease. Sequences were derived from peripheral blood mononuclear cells (PBMCs), sampled at new diagnosis, from a patient treated with antithyroid drugs.

DNA for the CDR3: TGTGCCAGCAGCTCCACTAGCGGGCCGGGGGATACGCAGTATTTT. It codes for CASSSTSGPGDTQYF. The V and J genes are TRBV11-2 and TRBJ2-3; 9 positions agree with TRBD2. The germline V gene has CDR1 SGHAT and CDR2 FQNNGV. The CDR3 is made up of 15 amino acids. Trimming at V came to 4 bases and at J to 6 bases, leaving 8 bases not matched to a gene.